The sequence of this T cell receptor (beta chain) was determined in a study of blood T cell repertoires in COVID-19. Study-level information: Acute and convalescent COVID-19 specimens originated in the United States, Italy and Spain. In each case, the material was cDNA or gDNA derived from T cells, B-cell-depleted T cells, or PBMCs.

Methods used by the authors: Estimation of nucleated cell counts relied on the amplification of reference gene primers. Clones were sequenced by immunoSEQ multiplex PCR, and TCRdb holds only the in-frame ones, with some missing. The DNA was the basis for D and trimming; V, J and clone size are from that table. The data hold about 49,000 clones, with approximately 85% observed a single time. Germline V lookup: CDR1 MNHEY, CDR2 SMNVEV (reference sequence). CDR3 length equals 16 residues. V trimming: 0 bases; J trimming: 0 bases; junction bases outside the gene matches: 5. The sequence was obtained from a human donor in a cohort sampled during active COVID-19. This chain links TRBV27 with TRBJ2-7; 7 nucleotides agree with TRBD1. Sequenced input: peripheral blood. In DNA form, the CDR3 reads TGTGCCAGCAGTTTATCCGGGACAGTTTTCTCCTACGAGCAGTACTTC. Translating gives CASSLSGTVFSYEQYF.